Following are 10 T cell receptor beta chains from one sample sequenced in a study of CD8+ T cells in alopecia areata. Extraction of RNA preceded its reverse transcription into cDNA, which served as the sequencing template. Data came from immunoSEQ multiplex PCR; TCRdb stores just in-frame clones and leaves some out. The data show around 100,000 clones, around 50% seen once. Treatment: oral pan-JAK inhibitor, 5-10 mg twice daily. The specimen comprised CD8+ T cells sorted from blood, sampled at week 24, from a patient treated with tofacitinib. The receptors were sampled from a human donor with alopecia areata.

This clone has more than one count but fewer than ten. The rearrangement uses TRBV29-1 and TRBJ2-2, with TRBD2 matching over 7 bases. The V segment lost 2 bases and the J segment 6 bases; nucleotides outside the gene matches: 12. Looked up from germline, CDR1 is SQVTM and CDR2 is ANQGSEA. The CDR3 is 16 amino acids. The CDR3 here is CSVEFAGVSVAGELFF. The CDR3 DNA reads TGCAGCGTTGAATTTGCGGGGGTGTCGGTGGCCGGGGAGCTGTTTTTT.

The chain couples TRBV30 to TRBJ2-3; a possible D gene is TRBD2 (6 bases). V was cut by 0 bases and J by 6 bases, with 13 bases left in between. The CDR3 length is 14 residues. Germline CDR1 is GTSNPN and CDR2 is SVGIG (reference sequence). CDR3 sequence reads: CAWSVVGGVDTQYF. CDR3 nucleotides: TGTGCCTGGAGTGTGGTCGGGGGTGTGGATACGCAGTATTTT.

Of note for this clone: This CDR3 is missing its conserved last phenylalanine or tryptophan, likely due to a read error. The CDR3 region is CASSPGTGYEQYL. The CDR3 nucleotides are TGTGCCAGTAGTCCGGGGACAGGATACGAGCAGTACCTC. J is TRBJ2-7 and V is TRBV19; 8 bases agree with TRBD1. There are 13 residues in the CDR3. The J segment lost 4 bases and the V segment lost 5 bases, leaving 4 bases of the junction unmatched. CDR1 LNHDA and CDR2 SQIVND come from the germline V gene (reference sequence).

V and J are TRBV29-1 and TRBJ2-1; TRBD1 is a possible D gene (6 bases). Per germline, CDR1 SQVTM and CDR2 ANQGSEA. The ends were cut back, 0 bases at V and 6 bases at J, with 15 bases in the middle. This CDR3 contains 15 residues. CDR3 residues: CSVEDIQGSINEQFF. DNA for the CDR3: TGCAGCGTTGAAGATATACAGGGATCAATCAATGAGCAGTTCTTC.

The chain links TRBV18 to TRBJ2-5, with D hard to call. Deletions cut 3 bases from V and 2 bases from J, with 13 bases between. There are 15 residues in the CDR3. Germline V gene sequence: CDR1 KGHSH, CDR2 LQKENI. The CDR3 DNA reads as TGTGCCAGCTCACCCCCCACCGAGGCACAAGAGACCCAGTACTTC. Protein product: CASSPPTEAQETQYF.

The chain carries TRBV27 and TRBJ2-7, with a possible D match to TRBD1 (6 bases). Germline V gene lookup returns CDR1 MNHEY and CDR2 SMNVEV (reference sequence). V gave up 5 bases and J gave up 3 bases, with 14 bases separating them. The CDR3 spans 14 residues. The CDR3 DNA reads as TGTGCCAGCAGTATAAACAGGGAAAGCTACGAGCAGTACTTC. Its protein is CASSINRESYEQYF.

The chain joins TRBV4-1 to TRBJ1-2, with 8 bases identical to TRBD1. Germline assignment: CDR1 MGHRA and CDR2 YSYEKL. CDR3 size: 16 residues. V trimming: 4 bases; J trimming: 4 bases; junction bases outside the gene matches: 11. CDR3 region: CASSLGRQGQIYGYTF. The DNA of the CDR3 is TGCGCCAGCAGCCTAGGGAGACAGGGGCAGATCTATGGCTACACCTTC.

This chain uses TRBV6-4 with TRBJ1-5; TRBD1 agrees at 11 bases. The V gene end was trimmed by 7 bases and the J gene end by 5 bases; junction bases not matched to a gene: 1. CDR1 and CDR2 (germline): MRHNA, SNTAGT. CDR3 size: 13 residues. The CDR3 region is CASKDRGHQPQHF. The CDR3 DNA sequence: TGTGCCAGCAAGGACAGGGGGCATCAGCCCCAGCATTTT.

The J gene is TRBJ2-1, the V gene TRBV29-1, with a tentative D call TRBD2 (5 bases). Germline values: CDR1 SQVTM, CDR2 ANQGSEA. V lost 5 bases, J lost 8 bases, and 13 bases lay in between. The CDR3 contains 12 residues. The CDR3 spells CSVLAMYDEQFF. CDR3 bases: TGCAGCGTTCTAGCTATGTACGATGAGCAGTTCTTC.

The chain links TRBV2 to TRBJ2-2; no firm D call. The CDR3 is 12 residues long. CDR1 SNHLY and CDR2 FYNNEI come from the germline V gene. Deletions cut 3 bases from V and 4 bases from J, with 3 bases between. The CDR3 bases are TGTGCCAGCAGTGATTTCACCGGGGAGCTGTTTTTT. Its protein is CASSDFTGELFF.